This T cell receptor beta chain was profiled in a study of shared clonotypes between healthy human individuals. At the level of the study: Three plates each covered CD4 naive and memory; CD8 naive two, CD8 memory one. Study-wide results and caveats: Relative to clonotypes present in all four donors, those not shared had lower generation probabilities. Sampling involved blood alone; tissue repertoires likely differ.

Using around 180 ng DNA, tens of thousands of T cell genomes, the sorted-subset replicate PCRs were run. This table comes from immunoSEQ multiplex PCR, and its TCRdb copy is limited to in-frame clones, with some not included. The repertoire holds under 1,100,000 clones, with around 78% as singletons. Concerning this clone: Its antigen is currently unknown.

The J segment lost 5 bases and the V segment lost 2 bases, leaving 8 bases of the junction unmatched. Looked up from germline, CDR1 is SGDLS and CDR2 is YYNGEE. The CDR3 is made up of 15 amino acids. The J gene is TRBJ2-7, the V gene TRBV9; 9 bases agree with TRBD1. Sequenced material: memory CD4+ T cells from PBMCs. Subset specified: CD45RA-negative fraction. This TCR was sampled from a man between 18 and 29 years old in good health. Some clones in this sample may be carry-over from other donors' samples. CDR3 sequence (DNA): TGTGCCAGCAGCGTCCTCGGACAGGGGTCCGACGAGCAGTACTTC. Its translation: CASSVLGQGSDEQYF. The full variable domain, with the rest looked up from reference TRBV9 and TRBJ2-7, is DSGVTQTPKHLITATGQRVTLRCSPRSGDLSVYWYQQSLDQGLQFLIQYYNGEERAKGNILERFSAQQFPDLHSELNLSSLELGDSALYFCASSVLGQGSDEQYFGPGTRLTVT.